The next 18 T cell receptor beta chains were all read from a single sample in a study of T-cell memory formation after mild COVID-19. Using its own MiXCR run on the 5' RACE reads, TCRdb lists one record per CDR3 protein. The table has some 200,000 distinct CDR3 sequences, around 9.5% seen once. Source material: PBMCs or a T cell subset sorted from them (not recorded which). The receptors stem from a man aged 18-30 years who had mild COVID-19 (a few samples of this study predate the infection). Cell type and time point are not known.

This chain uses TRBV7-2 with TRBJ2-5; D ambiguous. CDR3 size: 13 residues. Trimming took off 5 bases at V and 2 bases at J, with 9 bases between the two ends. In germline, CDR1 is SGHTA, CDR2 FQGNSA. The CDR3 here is CASSNTRQETQYF. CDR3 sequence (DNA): TGTGCCAGCAGCAACACACGACAAGAGACCCAGTACTTC. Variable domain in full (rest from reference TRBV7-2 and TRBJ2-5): GAGVSQSPSNKVTEKGKDVELRCDPISGHTALYWYRQSLGQGLEFLIYFQGNSAPDKSGLPSDRFSAERTGGSVSTLTIQRTQQEDSAVYLCASSNTRQETQYFGPGTRLLVL.

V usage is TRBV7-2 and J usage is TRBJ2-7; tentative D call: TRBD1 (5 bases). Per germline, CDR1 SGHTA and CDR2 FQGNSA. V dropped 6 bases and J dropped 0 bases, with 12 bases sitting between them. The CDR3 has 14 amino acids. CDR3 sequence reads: CASRNRQSSYEQYF. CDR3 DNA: TGTGCCAGCAGGAACCGACAGAGCTCCTACGAGCAGTACTTC.

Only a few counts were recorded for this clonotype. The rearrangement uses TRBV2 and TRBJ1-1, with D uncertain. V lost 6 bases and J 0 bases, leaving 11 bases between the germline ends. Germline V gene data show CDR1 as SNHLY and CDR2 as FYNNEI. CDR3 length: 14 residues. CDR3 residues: CASSWGGLNTEAFF. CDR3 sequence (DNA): TGTGCCAGCAGCTGGGGAGGGTTGAACACTGAAGCTTTCTTT.

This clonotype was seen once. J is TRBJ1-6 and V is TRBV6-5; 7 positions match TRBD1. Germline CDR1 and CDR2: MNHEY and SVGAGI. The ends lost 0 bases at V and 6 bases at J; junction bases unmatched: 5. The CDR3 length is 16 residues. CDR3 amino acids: CASSYSEGTANSPLHF. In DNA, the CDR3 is TGTGCCAGCAGTTACTCGGAAGGGACAGCTAATTCACCCCTCCACTTT.

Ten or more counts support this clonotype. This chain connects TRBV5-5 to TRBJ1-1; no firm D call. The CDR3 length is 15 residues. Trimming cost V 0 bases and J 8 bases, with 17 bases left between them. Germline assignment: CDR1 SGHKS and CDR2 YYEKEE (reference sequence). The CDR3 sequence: CASSLGRIPEKEAFF. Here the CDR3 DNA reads TGTGCCAGCAGCTTGGGACGAATACCAGAAAAGGAAGCTTTCTTT.

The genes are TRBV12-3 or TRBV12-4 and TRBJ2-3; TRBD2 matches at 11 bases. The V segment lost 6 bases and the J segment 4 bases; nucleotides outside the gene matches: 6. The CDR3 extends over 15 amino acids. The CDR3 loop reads CASRLSGGAADTQYF. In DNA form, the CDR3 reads TGTGCCAGCAGACTTAGCGGGGGGGCCGCAGATACGCAGTATTTT.

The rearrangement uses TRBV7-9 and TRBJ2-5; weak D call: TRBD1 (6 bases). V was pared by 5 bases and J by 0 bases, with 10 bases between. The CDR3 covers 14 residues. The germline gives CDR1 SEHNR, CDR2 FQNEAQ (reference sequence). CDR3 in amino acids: CASSRRQDQETQYF. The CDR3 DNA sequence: TGTGCCAGCAGCAGGCGACAGGACCAAGAGACCCAGTACTTC.

The CDR3 DNA follows: TGTGCCATCAGTGGGGGGGCGGGTCCCGCCACAGATACGCAGTATTTT. It encodes CAISGGAGPATDTQYF. The chain employs TRBV10-3 and TRBJ2-3; either TRBD1 or TRBD2 may supply D (6 bases each). The V gene lost 4 bases and the J gene lost 2 bases, with 16 bases spanning the gap. This CDR3 contains 16 residues. The germline CDR1 and CDR2 sequences are ENHRY and SYGVKD.

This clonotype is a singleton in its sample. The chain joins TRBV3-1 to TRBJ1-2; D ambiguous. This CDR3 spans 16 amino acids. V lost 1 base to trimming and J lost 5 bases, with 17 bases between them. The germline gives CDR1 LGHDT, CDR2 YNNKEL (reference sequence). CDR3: CASSQVLGGSRYGYTF. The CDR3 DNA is TGTGCCAGCAGCCAAGTCCTCGGCGGCTCCCGTTATGGCTACACCTTC.

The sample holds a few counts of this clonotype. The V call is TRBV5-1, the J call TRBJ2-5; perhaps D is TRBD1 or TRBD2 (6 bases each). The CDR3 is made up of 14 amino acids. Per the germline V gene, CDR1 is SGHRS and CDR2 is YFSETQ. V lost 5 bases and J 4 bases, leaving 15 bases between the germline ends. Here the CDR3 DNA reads TGCGCCAGCAGTCCTGGGGGGCTACGAGAGACCCAGTACTTC. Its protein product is CASSPGGLRETQYF. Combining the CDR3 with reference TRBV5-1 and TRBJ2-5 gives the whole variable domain KAGVTQTPRYLIKTRGQQVTLSCSPISGHRSVSWYQQTPGQGLQFLFEYFSETQRNKGNFPGRFSGRQFSNSRSEMNVSTLELGDSALYLCASSPGGLRETQYFGPGTRLLVL.

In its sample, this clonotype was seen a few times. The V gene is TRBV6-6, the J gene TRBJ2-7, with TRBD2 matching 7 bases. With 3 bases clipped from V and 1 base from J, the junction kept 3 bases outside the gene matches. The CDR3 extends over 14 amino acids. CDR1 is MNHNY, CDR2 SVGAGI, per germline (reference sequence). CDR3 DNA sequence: TGTGCCAGCAGTTATGGGGGGGGTTCCTACGAGCAGTACTTC. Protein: CASSYGGGSYEQYF.

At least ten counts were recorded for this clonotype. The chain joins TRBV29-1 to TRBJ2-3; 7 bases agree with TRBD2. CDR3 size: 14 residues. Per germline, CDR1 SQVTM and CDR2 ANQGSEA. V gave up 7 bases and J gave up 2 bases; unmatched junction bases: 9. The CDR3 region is CSGAMGGTTDTQYF. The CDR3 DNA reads TGCAGCGGAGCCATGGGGGGGACCACAGATACGCAGTATTTT.

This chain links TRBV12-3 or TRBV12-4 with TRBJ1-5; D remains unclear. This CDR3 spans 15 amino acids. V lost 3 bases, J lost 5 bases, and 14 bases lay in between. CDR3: CASSFGSGTHQPQHF. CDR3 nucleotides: TGTGCCAGCAGTTTCGGGTCCGGCACCCATCAGCCCCAGCATTTT.

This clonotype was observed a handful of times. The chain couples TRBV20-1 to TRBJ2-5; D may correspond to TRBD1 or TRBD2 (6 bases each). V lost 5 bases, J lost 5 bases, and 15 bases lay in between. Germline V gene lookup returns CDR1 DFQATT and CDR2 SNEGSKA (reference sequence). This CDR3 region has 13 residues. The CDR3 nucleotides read TGCAGTGCTCGAGGGGGGATCTCGGAGACCCAGTACTTC. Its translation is CSARGGISETQYF.

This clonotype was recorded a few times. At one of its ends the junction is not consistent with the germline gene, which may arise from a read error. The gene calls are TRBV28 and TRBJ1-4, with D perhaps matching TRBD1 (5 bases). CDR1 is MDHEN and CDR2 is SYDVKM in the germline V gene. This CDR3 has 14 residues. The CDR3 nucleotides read TGTGCCAGCAGTTTATTCCAGGGTAATGACAAACTGTTTTTT. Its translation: CASSLFQGNDKLFF.

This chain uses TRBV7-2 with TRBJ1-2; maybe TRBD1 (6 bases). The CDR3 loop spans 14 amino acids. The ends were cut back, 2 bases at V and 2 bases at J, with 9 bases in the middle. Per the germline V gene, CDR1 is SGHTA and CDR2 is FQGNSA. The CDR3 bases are TGTGCCAGCAGCTTAAAGGGGGGAAACTATGGCTACACCTTC. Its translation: CASSLKGGNYGYTF.

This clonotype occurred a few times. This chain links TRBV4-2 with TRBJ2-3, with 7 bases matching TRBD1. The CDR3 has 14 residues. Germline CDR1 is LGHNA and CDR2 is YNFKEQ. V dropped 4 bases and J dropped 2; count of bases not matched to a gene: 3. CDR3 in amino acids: CASSRGQSTDTQYF. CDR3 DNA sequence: TGTGCCAGCAGCCGGGGACAGTCCACAGATACGCAGTATTTT.

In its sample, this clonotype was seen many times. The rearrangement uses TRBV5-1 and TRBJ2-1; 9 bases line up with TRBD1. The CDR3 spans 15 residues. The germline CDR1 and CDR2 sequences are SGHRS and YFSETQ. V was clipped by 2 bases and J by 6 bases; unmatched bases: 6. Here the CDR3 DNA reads TGCGCCAGCAGCTTTACGGGACAGGGTATCAATGAGCAGTTCTTC. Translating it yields CASSFTGQGINEQFF.